What follows are 18 T cell receptor beta chains derived from one specimen sequenced in a study of T cell responses to AZD1222 COVID-19 vaccine. Method: immunoSEQ multiplex PCR; TCRdb's copy keeps in-frame clones and lacks some. The table includes about 55,000 clones, 70% to 90% detected once. Sequencing used peripheral blood, obtained on day 0 of AZD1222 vaccination. All receptors come from an adult in good health.

The chain links TRBV24-1 to TRBJ1-2; TRBD1 matches 8 bases. Per germline, CDR1 KGHDR and CDR2 SFDVKD. The length of the CDR3 is 15 residues. Losses at the gene ends were 3 bases for V and 2 bases for J; bases not matched to a gene: 4. The CDR3 coding sequence is TGTGCCACCAGTGATCCAGGACAGGGAAACTATGGCTACACCTTC. Its translation is CATSDPGQGNYGYTF.

This clone occurred once. This chain uses TRBV7-9 with TRBJ2-3; D not resolved. V gave up 7 bases and J gave up 2 bases, with 10 bases separating them. The germline CDR1 and CDR2 sequences are SEHNR and FQNEAQ (reference sequence). The CDR3 has 13 residues. The CDR3 reads CASIPDATDTQYF. For the CDR3, the DNA is TGTGCCAGCATCCCCGACGCCACAGATACGCAGTATTTT.

V usage is TRBV5-5 and J usage is TRBJ1-5; a weak D match, TRBD1 (5 bases). V was trimmed by 4 bases and J by 5 bases, leaving 22 bases between them. Germline CDR1 and CDR2: SGHKS and YYEKEE (reference sequence). This CDR3 comprises 17 residues. This CDR3 reads CASSLTPGPGGYQPQHF. The CDR3 DNA reads TGTGCCAGCAGCCTTACCCCGGGACCCGGGGGTTATCAGCCCCAGCATTTT.

The V gene is TRBV27, the J gene TRBJ2-4; 7 nucleotides agree with TRBD1. The V segment lost 10 bases and the J segment 5 bases; nucleotides outside the gene matches: 14. The CDR3 has 15 residues. Germline CDR1 is MNHEY and CDR2 is SMNVEV (reference sequence). The CDR3 protein is CATAVALGQENIQYF. Written as DNA, the CDR3 is TGTGCCACAGCAGTTGCCCTCGGACAGGAAAACATTCAGTACTTC.

V and J are TRBV5-8 and TRBJ1-6, with D unclear. The CDR3 has 14 residues. Looked up from germline, CDR1 is SGHTS and CDR2 is YDEGEE. Trimming took 0 bases from V and 7 from J, leaving 8 bases between them. The CDR3 bases are TGTGCCAGCAGCTTGGGGATTAGGAATTCACCCCTCCACTTT. Its translation: CASSLGIRNSPLHF.

Here the CDR3 DNA reads TGTGCCATCGCGAGTCAGGACACTGAAGCTTTCTTT. It codes for CAIASQDTEAFF. V is TRBV24-1 and J is TRBJ1-1; D is unresolved. Trimming took 11 bases from V and 3 from J, leaving 12 bases between them. In germline, CDR1 is KGHDR, CDR2 SFDVKD. The CDR3 length is 12 residues.

The rearrangement links TRBV13 to TRBJ2-7, with TRBD2 matching over 9 bases. This CDR3 spans 16 amino acids. Unmatched junction bases numbered 5, after V lost 1 base and J lost 1 base. The V gene's germline CDR1 is PRHDT and CDR2 FYEKMQ (reference sequence). The CDR3 nucleotides are TGTGCCAGCAGCTTAGAAGGCGGGGGGGCGTCCTACGAGCAGTACTTC. Translated: CASSLEGGGASYEQYF.

V gene TRBV27 combines with J gene TRBJ2-7, with TRBD1 identical over 7 bases. The CDR3 is 16 amino acids. CDR1 and CDR2 (germline): MNHEY, SMNVEV (reference sequence). After removal of 4 bases from V and 4 bases from J, the junction contained 13 bases not matched to a gene. The chain's CDR3 is CASSSPGQAHRYEQYF. The CDR3 region has the DNA TGTGCCAGCAGTTCCCCCGGACAGGCCCACAGGTACGAGCAGTACTTC.

The V gene is TRBV5-4, the J gene TRBJ2-5; D possibly matches TRBD1 or TRBD2 (5 bases each). Germline V gene sequence: CDR1 SGHNT, CDR2 YYREEE (reference sequence). The CDR3 spans 15 residues. V lost 4 bases and J lost 3, with 16 bases in between. CDR3 sequence (DNA): TGTGCCAGCAGCCCAATGCTGGGGGTAAAAGAGACCCAGTACTTC. Translated: CASSPMLGVKETQYF. The variable domain in full, with the rest retrieved from reference TRBV5-4 and TRBJ2-5, is ETGVTQSPTHLIKTRGQQVTLRCSSQSGHNTVSWYQQALGQGPQFIFQYYREEENGRGNFPPRFSGLQFPNYSSELNVNALELDDSALYLCASSPMLGVKETQYFGPGTRLLVL.

V is TRBV6-4 and J is TRBJ1-2; D gene uncertain. The V end was cut by 3 bases, the J end by 5 bases, with 16 bases between. The germline V gene encodes CDR1 MRHNA and CDR2 SNTAGT. The CDR3 contains 15 residues. CDR3 sequence reads: CASSEGSGISYGYTF. The CDR3 DNA follows: TGTGCCAGCAGTGAAGGCAGCGGAATTTCTTATGGCTACACCTTC.

The CDR3 nucleotides read TGTGCCAGCAGTCCCAGGGTGCCCAATCAGCCCCAGCATTTT. It encodes CASSPRVPNQPQHF. The gene calls are TRBV7-2 and TRBJ1-5; possible D gene TRBD1, 5 bases. Germline V gene sequence: CDR1 SGHTA, CDR2 FQGNSA. CDR3 size: 14 residues. Trimming left V 6 bases short and J 3 bases short, with 12 bases between.

V gene TRBV19 combines with J gene TRBJ2-7; 11 bases align to TRBD1. The length of the CDR3 is 15 residues. Trimming removed 5 bases from V and 3 bases from J; junction bases left unmatched: 6. Germline loops: CDR1 LNHDA, CDR2 SQIVND (reference sequence). The CDR3 is CASSQEGTGGYEQYF. The CDR3 coding sequence is TGTGCCAGTAGTCAGGAAGGGACAGGGGGCTACGAGCAGTACTTC.

CDR3 sequence: CASKTSMEGNTIYF. DNA for the CDR3: TGTGCCAGCAAAACTTCAATGGAGGGAAACACCATATATTTT. The chain employs TRBV27 and TRBJ1-3; D is unclear. The length of the CDR3 is 14 residues. V shed 7 bases and J shed 4 bases, with 14 bases lying between them. CDR1 and CDR2 from the germline V gene are MNHEY and SMNVEV (reference sequence).

This chain connects TRBV29-1 to TRBJ1-2, with TRBD1 matching over 7 bases. Per the germline V gene, CDR1 is SQVTM and CDR2 is ANQGSEA. The CDR3 is 12 residues long. J gave up 4 bases and V 6 bases, and 5 bases lay outside the gene matches. CDR3 DNA: TGCAGCGTCCTACAGGGGACCTATGGCTACACCTTC. Translation: CSVLQGTYGYTF.

The rearrangement joins TRBV28 to TRBJ1-5; possible D gene TRBD1, 6 bases. The CDR3 consists of 15 residues. V was cut by 5 bases and J by 5 bases, with 16 bases left in between. Germline values: CDR1 MDHEN, CDR2 SYDVKM. The CDR3: CASSLGGLRDQPQHF. Here the CDR3 DNA reads TGTGCCAGCAGTCTAGGGGGGCTACGCGATCAGCCCCAGCATTTT.

V and J are TRBV3-1 (or the pseudogene TRBV3-2) and TRBJ1-2, with D possibly being TRBD1 (5 bases). Germline-derived CDR1 and CDR2 are LGHDT and YNNKEL (reference sequence). Trimming shortened V by 0 bases and J by 7 bases, and 18 bases separated the two germline ends. The CDR3 extends over 16 amino acids. The CDR3 sequence is CASSQEAGGWLRGYTF. The CDR3 coding sequence is TGTGCCAGCAGCCAAGAGGCCGGGGGATGGTTGCGTGGCTACACCTTC.

This chain connects TRBV28 to TRBJ1-1; no reliable D call. The germline gives CDR1 MDHEN, CDR2 SYDVKM. The CDR3 runs to 13 residues. V was clipped by 6 bases and J by 2 bases, with 10 bases between them. CDR3 coding DNA: TGTGCCAGCAGCCCTATCGTTAACACTGAAGCTTTCTTT. It encodes CASSPIVNTEAFF.

This CDR3 reads CASSEGYEQYF. CDR3 coding DNA: TGCGCCAGCAGTGAGGGCTACGAGCAGTACTTC. This chain joins TRBV10-1 and TRBJ2-7; no definite D call. Germline CDR1 reads WNHNN; CDR2 reads SYGVQD (reference sequence). This CDR3 comprises 11 residues. The ends were cut back, 2 bases at V and 3 bases at J, with 2 bases in the middle.